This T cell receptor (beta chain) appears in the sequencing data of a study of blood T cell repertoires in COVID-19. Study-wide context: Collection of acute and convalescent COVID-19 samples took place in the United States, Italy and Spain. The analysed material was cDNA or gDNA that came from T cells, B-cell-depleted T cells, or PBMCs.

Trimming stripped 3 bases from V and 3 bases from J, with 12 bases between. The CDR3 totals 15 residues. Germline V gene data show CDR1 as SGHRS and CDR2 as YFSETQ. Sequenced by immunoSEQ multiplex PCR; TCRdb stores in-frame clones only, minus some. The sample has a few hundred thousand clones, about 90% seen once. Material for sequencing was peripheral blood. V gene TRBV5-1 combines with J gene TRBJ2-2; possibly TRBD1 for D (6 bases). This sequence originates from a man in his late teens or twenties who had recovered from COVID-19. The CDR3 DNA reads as TGCGCCAGCAGCTCCGGGACACCCTACACCGGGGAGCTGTTTTTT. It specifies CASSSGTPYTGELFF.